The 17 T cell receptor beta chains below all came from one sample that was sequenced in a study of cytomegalovirus exposure and HLA in healthy donors. The primer mix had 60 Vbeta and 13 Jbeta primers. Profiled with immunoSEQ multiplex PCR; TCRdb holds only in-frame clones, not every one. The table includes hundreds of thousands of clones, 78% detected once. Sequencing was performed on PBMCs. The origin of the receptors is a boy aged 5-17 years in good health and CMV-seronegative.

V gene TRBV5-1 combines with J gene TRBJ1-3; 7 positions match TRBD1. J lost 4 bases, V lost 4 bases, and 5 bases had no gene match. There are 14 residues in the CDR3. The V gene's germline CDR1 is SGHRS and CDR2 YFSETQ. Here the CDR3 reads CASSGTGEGNTIYF. CDR3 bases: TGCGCCAGCAGCGGTACAGGGGAGGGAAACACCATATATTTT.

The chain has TRBV7-6 and TRBJ1-3; D gene uncertain. Trimming cost V 5 bases and J 0 bases, with 23 bases left between them. Germline V lookup: CDR1 SGHVS, CDR2 FNYEAQ. CDR3 length: 19 amino acids. The DNA for the CDR3 is TGTGCCAGCAGCCACGGCGGGCCAGGCACCACACACTCTGGAAACACCATATATTTT. It encodes CASSHGGPGTTHSGNTIYF.

The genes are TRBV10-3 and TRBJ2-6, with D tentatively TRBD2 (5 bases). V gave up 11 bases and J gave up 0 bases, with 17 bases separating them. There are 16 residues in the CDR3. Germline CDR1 reads ENHRY; CDR2 reads SYGVKD. The CDR3 is CAVAILASSGANVLTF. In nucleotides, the CDR3 is TGTGCCGTAGCAATTCTAGCTAGCTCTGGGGCCAACGTCCTGACTTTC.

The chain links TRBV6-5 to TRBJ2-7; D is possibly TRBD1 (6 bases). This CDR3 has 13 residues. Germline CDR1 and CDR2: MNHEY and SVGAGI. The V and J ends lost 5 bases and 3 bases respectively, with 11 bases between them. CDR3 DNA sequence: TGTGCCAGCAGTCCCGGGACAAACTACGAGCAGTACTTC. Protein: CASSPGTNYEQYF.

This clone was observed a single time. The V and J genes are TRBV7-9 and TRBJ2-2; D gene unclear. V was trimmed by 2 bases and J by 7 bases, leaving 5 bases between them. The CDR3 covers 12 residues. From germline, CDR1 is SEHNR and CDR2 FQNEAQ (reference sequence). The CDR3 sequence is CASSLRDGELFF. DNA for the CDR3: TGTGCCAGCAGCTTACGAGACGGGGAGCTGTTTTTT.

The chain is built from TRBV5-4 and TRBJ2-7; tentative D call: TRBD2 (5 bases). Germline CDR1 SGHNT, CDR2 YYREEE (reference sequence). Trimming shortened V by 4 bases and J by 9 bases, and 23 bases separated the two germline ends. The CDR3 has 15 residues. The chain's CDR3 is CASSVEPGRSSAQYF. The CDR3 bases are TGTGCCAGCAGCGTGGAGCCGGGCAGGAGTAGCGCGCAGTACTTC.

CDR3 region: CASSPLSGGPQETQYF. For the CDR3, the DNA is TGTGCCAGCTCACCACTAAGCGGGGGTCCCCAAGAGACCCAGTACTTC. The V gene is TRBV18, the J gene TRBJ2-5, with 8 bases aligning to TRBD2. Per germline, CDR1 KGHSH and CDR2 LQKENI. Trimming took 1 base from V and 1 from J; bases not matched to a gene: 5. The CDR3 has 16 residues.

The V and J genes are TRBV19 and TRBJ2-6; no clear D. The CDR3 spans 15 residues. CDR1 and CDR2 (germline): LNHDA, SQIVND (reference sequence). With 6 bases removed from V and 1 base from J, the gap between germline ends came to 10 bases. CDR3 protein: CASSRDTSGANVLTF. The DNA of the CDR3 is TGTGCCAGTAGCCGCGACACTTCTGGGGCCAACGTCCTGACTTTC.

This clone was recorded only once. Here the CDR3 DNA reads TGTGCCTGGATTGGACAGGGGGCGCCTAGCGGGATCGAGACCCAGTACTTC. It yields the protein CAWIGQGAPSGIETQYF. The chain links TRBV30 to TRBJ2-5; TRBD1 aligns across 11 bases. Germline V gene sequence: CDR1 GTSNPN, CDR2 SVGIG (reference sequence). The V segment lost 4 bases and the J segment 5 bases; nucleotides outside the gene matches: 15. This CDR3 is 17 amino acids long.

The chain couples TRBV7-9 to TRBJ1-2, with 11 positions matching TRBD1. CDR3 size: 16 residues. After removal of 0 bases from V and 3 bases from J, the junction contained 3 bases not matched to a gene. Germline V CDR1 and CDR2: SEHNR, FQNEAQ (reference sequence). CDR3: CASSLAPGQGDYGYTF. The CDR3 nucleotides read TGTGCCAGCAGCTTAGCACCGGGACAGGGGGACTATGGCTACACCTTC.

The chain carries TRBV18 and TRBJ2-2, with TRBD2 matching 12 bases. The J segment lost 7 bases and the V segment lost 5 bases, leaving 8 bases of the junction unmatched. The CDR3 has 16 residues. The germline gives CDR1 KGHSH, CDR2 LQKENI. The CDR3 bases are TGTGCCAGCTCAAAGACTAGCGGGAGACTCGGCGGGGAGCTGTTTTTT. This codes for CASSKTSGRLGGELFF.

The V gene is TRBV2, the J gene TRBJ2-7, with 11 bases matching TRBD2. There are 15 residues in the CDR3. From germline, CDR1 is SNHLY and CDR2 FYNNEI. V shed 6 bases and J 5 bases; nucleotides not matched to a gene: 9. The CDR3 spells CASRNVAGGGHEQYF. The CDR3 DNA is TGTGCCAGCAGGAACGTAGCGGGAGGGGGCCACGAGCAGTACTTC.

The V and J genes are TRBV30 and TRBJ2-7; the match to TRBD2 covers 11 bases. The V gene end was trimmed by 0 bases and the J gene end by 2 bases; junction bases not matched to a gene: 3. The CDR3 extends over 15 amino acids. Germline CDR1 and CDR2: GTSNPN and SVGIG (reference sequence). The CDR3 DNA is TGTGCCTGGAGTGTACTAGCGGGAGTACCCTACGAGCAGTACTTC. Protein sequence: CAWSVLAGVPYEQYF. The full variable domain, with the rest looked up from reference TRBV30 and TRBJ2-7, is SQTIHQWPATLVQPVGSPLSLECTVEGTSNPNLYWYRQAAGRGLQLLFYSVGIGQISSEVPQNLSASRPQDRQFILSSKKLLLSDSGFYLCAWSVLAGVPYEQYFGPGTRLTVT.

This clone has a single count. The CDR3 reads CASSEYRGRDLDTEAFF. As DNA, the CDR3 is TGTGCCAGCAGCGAATACAGGGGAAGGGATTTGGACACTGAAGCTTTCTTT. This rearrangement joins TRBV7-9 to TRBJ1-1, with 7 bases lining up with TRBD1. Germline CDR1 SEHNR, CDR2 FQNEAQ (reference sequence). J was trimmed by 3 bases and V by 5 bases; bases with no gene match: 15. This CDR3 comprises 17 residues.

This clone has only one observation. The CDR3 sequence is CASSERGRNNQPQHF. The CDR3, as DNA: TGTGCCAGCAGTGAACGTGGGAGAAATAATCAGCCCCAGCATTTT. The rearrangement joins TRBV6-1 to TRBJ1-5, with no clear D. With 2 bases removed from V and 4 bases from J, the gap between germline ends came to 12 bases. Germline V gene lookup returns CDR1 MNHNS and CDR2 SASEGT. CDR3 length equals 15 residues.

The rearrangement links TRBV5-1 to TRBJ1-2, with 10 bases that match TRBD1. This CDR3 spans 15 amino acids. Germline lookup yields CDR1 SGHRS and CDR2 YFSETQ. J was trimmed by 3 bases and V by 0 bases; bases with no gene match: 2. The CDR3 DNA reads TGCGCCAGCAGCTTGGGGGACAGGGGTTACTATGGCTACACCTTC. Translating it yields CASSLGDRGYYGYTF.

In this sample, this clone turned up a few times. The chain's CDR3 is CASSQQGENTEAFF. In nucleotides, the CDR3 is TGCGCCAGCAGCCAACAGGGTGAGAACACTGAAGCTTTCTTT. The rearrangement uses TRBV4-1 and TRBJ1-1, with a possible D match to TRBD1 (5 bases). The V gene's germline CDR1 is MGHRA and CDR2 YSYEKL. The CDR3 consists of 14 residues. The V end was cut by 2 bases, the J end by 1 base, with 8 bases between.